In this sample, the clone carrying this TCR beta chain turned up many times. CDR1 is SGHAT and CDR2 is FQNNGV in the germline V gene. V trimming: 3 bases; J trimming: 5 bases; junction bases outside the gene matches: 3. CDR3 length: 15 residues. The sample is drawn from a study of T cells of healthy individuals. TCRdb redid the calling of the 5' RACE reads with MiXCR, one entry per CDR3 protein. The sample has about 41,000 distinct CDR3 sequences, approximately 4.5% seen once; the top ten hold about 10%. V usage is TRBV11-2 and J usage is TRBJ1-6, with 8 bases matching TRBD1. This sequence originates from a human donor in good health. CDR3 sequence: CASSLLDRDNSPLHF. Here the CDR3 DNA reads TGTGCCAGCAGCTTGCTGGACAGGGATAATTCACCCCTCCACTTT.